Each of the 9 T cell receptor delta chains below was sequenced from the same sample in a study of γδ T cells in repeated Plasmodium falciparum infection. TCRdb reanalysed the multiplex PCR reads with CATT. The sample lists under 50,000 delta-chain clones, 1.6% occurring once. Flow sorting of PBMC yielded separate Vgamma9/Vdelta2+ and Vdelta2-negative gammadelta T cell populations for bulk repertoire analysis. The sequenced sample was gamma-delta T cells from blood. These receptor sequences come from a pool of human donors (malaria-infected and uninfected, not separated).

Many counts were recorded for this clone. Translating this DNA gives a protein that differs at residue 15 from the TCRdb one, which belongs to a much larger clone; a read error is likely, and the protein shown is this translation. The chain combines TRDV1 with TRDJ1; weak D call: TRDD2 (5 bases). The CDR3 loop spans 18 amino acids. Germline V gives CDR1 TSWWSYY, CDR2 QGS. CDR3 DNA: TGTGCTCTTGGGGAGCTTAGGTCCCCTACTCCGGGTACCGATAGACTCATCTTT. It yields the protein CALGELRSPTPGTDRLIF.

This clone was found a few times. A far larger clone is only one base removed, so a read error is likely. Other DNA sequences in the same sample also yield this CDR3. The chain employs TRDV1 and TRDJ1; D is unresolved. Trimming removed 0 bases at V and 0 bases at J, with 20 bases between. This CDR3 has 19 amino acids. Germline CDR1 TSWWSYY, CDR2 QGS. The CDR3 DNA follows: TGTGCTCTTGGGGAACTGCCGGTCTACGGGTTCCGGAACACCGATAAACTCATCTTT. This gives the protein CALGELPVYGFRNTDKLIF.

As concerns this clone: A read error likely explains why the TCRdb protein, taken from a much larger clone, differs from this DNA's translation at residue 6; the protein shown is translated from the DNA. The chain employs TRDV1 and TRDJ1; 10 nucleotides agree with TRDD3. CDR1 is TSWWSYY, CDR2 QGS, per germline. The CDR3 totals 16 residues. V was clipped by 6 bases and J by 5 bases; unmatched bases: 12. CDR3 residues: CALGPSTLGDTDKLIF. The CDR3, as DNA: TGTGCTCTTGGCCCGAGTACGTTGGGGGATACAGATAAACTCATCTTT.

Turning to this clone: A far bigger clonotype differs at one base, so this is likely a read error. The sample holds other DNA sequences that translate to the same CDR3. The chain has TRDV1 and TRDJ1, with D perhaps matching TRDD2 or TRDD3 (6 bases each). Here the J gene came from matching the DNA to germline, since TCRdb omits it. Germline loops: CDR1 TSWWSYY, CDR2 QGS. V lost 0 bases and J 0 bases, leaving 29 bases between the germline ends. This CDR3 region has 22 residues. The CDR3 DNA sequence: TGTGCTCTTGGGGAACTACCATCCTACATGGGTGGGGGTCACTCATACACCGATAAACTCATCTTT. Translation: CALGELPSYMGGGHSYTDKLIF.

This clone was observed a handful of times. TCRdb records a much larger clone's protein for this DNA, with a difference at residue 16 that likely arises from a read error; the protein given is the translation of the DNA. This sequence joins TRDV1 and TRDJ1, with 7 nucleotides matching TRDD3. CDR1 TSWWSYY and CDR2 QGS come from the germline V gene. J gave up 9 bases and V 0 bases, and 25 bases lay outside the gene matches. The CDR3 is made up of 20 amino acids. The CDR3 DNA reads TGTGCTCTTGGGGAACTAAGAATGGACTGGGGACAGCCGTACACCGGTGAACTCATCTTT. It specifies CALGELRMDWGQPYTGELIF.

With regard to this clone: A far larger clone is off by one base, so a read error is likely. The same CDR3 also results from other DNA sequences found in this sample. V is TRDV1 and J is TRDJ1; D perhaps matches TRDD2 (5 bases). The J gene, absent from TCRdb, was called here by matching the DNA to germline. The CDR3 loop spans 21 amino acids. Germline-derived CDR1 and CDR2 are TSWWSYY and QGS. Trimming left V 5 bases short and J 0 bases short, with 31 bases between. CDR3 amino acids: CALGPPLLRLSPVAHTDKLIF. DNA of the CDR3: TGTGCTCTTGGGCCCCCGCTCCTTCGTCTATCCCCGGTGGCTCACACCGATAAACTCATCTTT.

Remarks on this clone: Since a far larger clone is one base different, this is likely a read error. The rearrangement joins TRDV3 to TRDJ1, with 9 bases aligning to TRDD2. The J gene was not available in TCRdb and was assigned here by matching the DNA to germline segments. From germline, CDR1 is TVYSNPD and CDR2 GDNSRS (reference sequence). CDR3 length: 21 residues. Written as DNA, the CDR3 is TGTGCCTTTATAGGAGAGGCCTTCCTACTGAACGGGGGGCCTTACACAGATAAACTCATCTTT. Protein product: CAFIGEAFLLNGGPYTDKLIF.

Of note for this clone: With a far larger clone one base away, a read error is the likely cause. The chain has TRDV3 and TRDJ1; 12 bases line up with TRDD3. The J gene is absent in TCRdb and was assigned here via DNA matching to germline. CDR1 and CDR2 from the germline V gene are TVYSNPD and GDNSRS (reference sequence). This CDR3 comprises 20 residues. V gave up 1 base and J gave up 3 bases; unmatched junction bases: 21. Written as DNA, the CDR3 is TGTGCCTTTATCGGCGGCGCCTTCTCTGTGCTGGGGGATACGTCCGATAAACTCATCTTT. This encodes CAFIGGAFSVLGDTSDKLIF. Complete variable domain (other parts from reference TRDV3 and TRDJ1): CDKVTQSSPDQTVASGSEVVLLCTYDTVYSNPDLFWYRIRPDYSFQFVFYGDNSRSEGADFTQGRFSVKHILTQKAFHLVISPVRTEDSATYYCAFIGGAFSVLGDTSDKLIFGKGTRVTVEP.

There are a few counts of this clone. The protein given by TCRdb reflects a much larger clone and differs at residue 13 from this DNA's translation, likely from a read error; the protein shown is the DNA's translation. The chain combines TRDV1 with TRDJ1; 7 nucleotides align to TRDD3. The CDR3 contains 17 residues. Germline CDR1 TSWWSYY, CDR2 QGS. This chain's CDR3 is CALGGIGGDLYTNKLIF. DNA for the CDR3: TGTGCTCTTGGGGGAATAGGGGGGGATCTGTACACCAATAAACTCATCTTT.